This T cell receptor beta chain was captured by sequencing in a study of control samples from healthy donors and cancer patients. The CDR3 totals 14 residues. Trimming removed 6 bases at V and 0 bases at J, with 11 bases between. Germline loops: CDR1 LNHNV, CDR2 YYDKDF (reference sequence). TCRdb keeps only in-frame clones here, not all; method: immunoSEQ multiplex PCR. The table has roughly 26,000 clones, 85% seen once. The sequence was obtained from a woman in her sixties with head and neck cancer. This sequence joins TRBV15 and TRBJ1-1, with D maybe TRBD1 (5 bases). The source material was PBMCs. This CDR3 reads CATRYGQLNTEAFF. CDR3 coding DNA: TGTGCCACCAGATATGGACAATTGAACACTGAAGCTTTCTTT. Based on the CDR3 plus reference TRBV15 and TRBJ1-1, the full variable domain is DAMVIQNPRYQVTQFGKPVTLSCSQTLNHNVMYWYQQKSSQAPKLLFHYYDKDFNNEADTPDNFQSRRPNTSFCFLDIRSPGLGDTAMYLCATRYGQLNTEAFFGQGTRLTVV.